The next 21 T cell receptor beta chains were all read from a single sample in a study of T cells in Graves' hyperthyroidism and ophthalmopathy. RNA transcripts were the template for amplifying TCR beta CDR3 regions. HTBI primers were employed in a first-round RT-PCR of the TCR CDR3. Via MiXCR, TCRdb re-called the multiplex PCR reads, giving one row per CDR3 protein. The data show more than 300,000 distinct CDR3 sequences, 13% to 15% seen once. Sequenced: blood. These receptors were taken from a woman under 40 with Graves' ophthalmopathy.

This clonotype came up many times. V gene TRBV7-9 combines with J gene TRBJ2-4; D may match TRBD1 or TRBD2 (5 bases each). The length of the CDR3 is 13 residues. Germline V CDR1 and CDR2: SEHNR, FQNEAQ (reference sequence). V was trimmed by 7 bases and J by 4 bases, leaving 11 bases between them. CDR3 loop: CASIREGKNIQYF. The DNA of the CDR3 is TGTGCCAGCATTCGAGAGGGGAAAAACATTCAGTACTTC. The full variable domain, its missing parts supplied by reference TRBV7-9 and TRBJ2-4, is DTGVSQNPRHKITKRGQNVTFRCDPISEHNRLYWYRQTLGQGPEFLTYFQNEAQLEKSRLLSDRFSAERPKGSFSTLEIQRTEQGDSAMYLCASIREGKNIQYFGAGTRLSVL.

This clonotype has a count of ten or more. The rearrangement uses TRBV5-1 and TRBJ2-7, with TRBD2 matching 14 bases. This CDR3 is 17 amino acids long. The germline V gene has CDR1 SGHRS and CDR2 YFSETQ. With 2 bases clipped from V and 2 bases from J, the junction kept 6 bases outside the gene matches. The CDR3 region is CASSFSTSGGATYEQYF. The CDR3 nucleotides read TGCGCCAGCAGCTTCTCGACTAGCGGGGGGGCCACCTACGAGCAGTACTTC.

The sample holds many counts of this clonotype. The J gene is TRBJ1-5, the V gene TRBV3-1; D ambiguous. Trimming stripped 1 base from V and 2 bases from J, with 6 bases between. The CDR3 covers 14 residues. Germline V gene sequence: CDR1 LGHDT, CDR2 YNNKEL (reference sequence). CDR3 sequence (DNA): TGTGCCAGCAGCCAAGGTATTGGCAATCAGCCCCAGCATTTT. Protein: CASSQGIGNQPQHF.

In this sample, this clonotype turned up a few times. The V and J genes are TRBV4-1 and TRBJ2-2; D is perhaps TRBD1 or TRBD2 (5 bases each). This CDR3 is 12 amino acids long. The germline V gene encodes CDR1 MGHRA and CDR2 YSYEKL. Trimming cost V 2 bases and J 14 bases, with 12 bases left between them. The CDR3 is CASSQLPGGLFF. CDR3 sequence (DNA): TGCGCCAGCAGCCAATTACCTGGGGGACTGTTTTTT.

Ten or more counts support this clonotype. The genes are TRBV7-8 and TRBJ2-2; 7 bases map to TRBD1. This CDR3 region has 17 residues. Germline V CDR1 and CDR2: SGHVS, FQNEAQ. Trimming took 5 bases from V and 1 from J; bases not matched to a gene: 10. In DNA, the CDR3 is TGTGCCAGCAGCGGACCAGGACAGGTCCAGAACACCGGGGAGCTGTTTTTT. Amino acid sequence: CASSGPGQVQNTGELFF.

This clonotype was seen repeatedly, ten times or more. The chain links TRBV12-3 or TRBV12-4 to TRBJ2-5, with D tentatively TRBD2 (6 bases). The CDR3 consists of 12 residues. Trimming removed 4 bases at V and 12 bases at J, with 15 bases between. This CDR3 is CASSSVAAVEYF. The CDR3 DNA is TGTGCCAGCAGTTCGGTAGCGGCGGTGGAGTACTTC.

This clonotype has a handful of counts. The chain links TRBV14 to TRBJ2-1; D ambiguous. Trimming removed 1 base from V and 6 bases from J, with 7 bases in between. The CDR3 is 13 amino acids. Germline loops: CDR1 SGHDN, CDR2 FVKESK. CDR3 protein: CASSQALGNEQFF. The CDR3 bases are TGTGCCAGCAGCCAAGCCCTGGGCAATGAGCAGTTCTTC.

The J gene is TRBJ2-7, the V gene TRBV7-2, with D possibly TRBD1 on 6 matching bases. The CDR3 is made up of 14 amino acids. CDR1 and CDR2 from the germline V gene are SGHTA and FQGNSA. Trimming shortened V by 4 bases and J by 3 bases, and 13 bases separated the two germline ends. CDR3 sequence: CASSSKTGDYEQYF. Here the CDR3 DNA reads TGTGCCAGCAGCTCCAAGACAGGTGACTACGAGCAGTACTTC. Variable domain in full (rest from reference TRBV7-2 and TRBJ2-7): GAGVSQSPSNKVTEKGKDVELRCDPISGHTALYWYRQSLGQGLEFLIYFQGNSAPDKSGLPSDRFSAERTGGSVSTLTIQRTQQEDSAVYLCASSSKTGDYEQYFGPGTRLTVT.

With respect to this clonotype: A read error may be the cause here, since a much bigger clone is one base away. The V call is TRBV20-1, the J call TRBJ2-3; D perhaps matches TRBD2 (5 bases). V dropped 4 bases and J dropped 5 bases, with 13 bases sitting between them. CDR3 length: 13 residues. CDR1 and CDR2 from the germline V gene are DFQATT and SNEGSKA (reference sequence). The CDR3 here is CSATFSGLDTQYF. As DNA, the CDR3 is TGCAGTGCTACCTTCTCGGGGTTAGATACGCAGTATTTT.

V gene TRBV30 combines with J gene TRBJ1-5; TRBD1 aligns across 9 bases. CDR3 length: 12 amino acids. V was pared by 5 bases and J by 6 bases, with 2 bases of the junction left unmatched. Germline V gene sequence: CDR1 GTSNPN, CDR2 SVGIG (reference sequence). CDR3 residues: CAWETGGQPQHF. The CDR3 bases are TGTGCCTGGGAGACAGGGGGTCAGCCCCAGCATTTT.

The J gene is TRBJ1-4, the V gene TRBV12-3 or TRBV12-4, with 7 bases lining up with TRBD1. The CDR3 contains 15 residues. J lost 3 bases, V lost 5 bases, and 6 bases had no gene match. The CDR3 DNA follows: TGTGCCAGCAGTCCCATGACAGGGCCTAATGAAAAACTGTTTTTT. This gives the protein CASSPMTGPNEKLFF.

In its sample, this clonotype was seen many times. This chain connects TRBV30 to TRBJ2-3; D gene unclear. Looked up from germline, CDR1 is GTSNPN and CDR2 is SVGIG (reference sequence). The CDR3 is 11 residues long. V lost 0 bases, J lost 4 bases, and 2 bases lay in between. CDR3 sequence: CAWSVSDTQYF. The CDR3 DNA follows: TGTGCCTGGAGTGTCTCAGATACGCAGTATTTT.

V and J are TRBV5-6 and TRBJ2-2, with D possibly matching TRBD1 (5 bases). The V end lost 2 bases, the J end lost 2 bases, and 10 bases lay between the germline ends. The CDR3 loop spans 15 amino acids. Germline V gene sequence: CDR1 SGHDT, CDR2 YYEEEE. The CDR3 is CASSFGRGNTGELFF. The CDR3 DNA follows: TGTGCCAGCAGCTTCGGTAGGGGTAACACCGGGGAGCTGTTTTTT.

This clonotype has a count of ten or more. The chain has TRBV11-2 and TRBJ2-1, with D uncertain. V lost 5 bases and J 1 base, leaving 27 bases between the germline ends. This CDR3 is 20 amino acids long. In germline, CDR1 is SGHAT, CDR2 FQNNGV. CDR3 sequence (DNA): TGTGCCAGCAGCCCCCTTTTCGGGTCAAATCCTGCCCTTTCCTACAATGAGCAGTTCTTC. Protein: CASSPLFGSNPALSYNEQFF.

This clonotype was seen repeatedly, ten times or more. The chain combines TRBV12-3 or TRBV12-4 with TRBJ1-4; 7 bases agree with TRBD1. The junction had 6 bases not matched to a gene; V was cut back by 3 bases and J by 8 bases. This CDR3 is built from 14 residues. The CDR3 bases are TGTGCCAGCAGTTTGAGACAGGGAGGGGAAAAACTGTTTTTT. This codes for CASSLRQGGEKLFF.

V gene TRBV27 combines with J gene TRBJ1-6; D unclear. Germline V gene sequence: CDR1 MNHEY, CDR2 SMNVEV (reference sequence). V was cut by 5 bases and J by 8 bases, with 10 bases left in between. The CDR3 length is 13 residues. The CDR3 spells CASSAYLDSPLHF. The CDR3 region has the DNA TGTGCCAGCAGTGCCTACCTGGATTCACCCCTCCACTTT.

This clonotype was counted at least ten times. The chain has TRBV20-1 and TRBJ1-1; D call uncertain. The CDR3 extends over 16 amino acids. The V and J ends lost 2 bases and 0 bases respectively, with 16 bases between them. Germline CDR1 and CDR2: DFQATT and SNEGSKA (reference sequence). CDR3 nucleotides: TGCAGTGCTAGATCGGAGGTAGGAGTCATGAACACTGAAGCTTTCTTT. Encoded protein: CSARSEVGVMNTEAFF.

The V call is TRBV6-1, the J call TRBJ1-3; 7 bases match TRBD1. In germline, CDR1 is MNHNS, CDR2 SASEGT. The CDR3 is 12 residues long. The V gene end was trimmed by 8 bases and the J gene end by 2 bases; junction bases not matched to a gene: 0. CDR3 DNA: TGTGCCAGCGGGACAGCTGGAAACACCATATATTTT. Amino acid sequence: CASGTAGNTIYF.

This clonotype was found many times. The rearrangement joins TRBV3-1 to TRBJ2-3; unclear D gene. Trimming removed 0 bases from V and 5 bases from J, with 15 bases in between. Germline V lookup: CDR1 LGHDT, CDR2 YNNKEL (reference sequence). This CDR3 region has 16 residues. CDR3 amino acids: CASSQEGNTWGDTQYF. The CDR3 region has the DNA TGTGCCAGCAGCCAAGAAGGGAACACCTGGGGAGATACGCAGTATTTT.

This clonotype came up many times. V and J are TRBV2 and TRBJ1-3; TRBD1 is a possible D gene (5 bases). Trimming removed 4 bases from V and 7 bases from J, with 8 bases in between. The CDR3 sequence is 12 residues long. The germline gives CDR1 SNHLY, CDR2 FYNNEI. Here the CDR3 DNA reads TGTGCCAGCAGTGTGGGGGAGAACACCATATATTTT. Its translation is CASSVGENTIYF.

The V gene is TRBV7-6, the J gene TRBJ1-1; a weak D match, TRBD1 (5 bases). Trimming took 2 bases from V and 1 from J, leaving 11 bases between them. The length of the CDR3 is 15 residues. Looked up from germline, CDR1 is SGHVS and CDR2 is FNYEAQ. CDR3 bases: TGTGCCAGCAGCTTATCCGGGCAGGGGAACACTGAAGCTTTCTTT. This translates into CASSLSGQGNTEAFF.